The 27 T cell receptor beta chains below all came from one sample that was sequenced in a study of T cells in Graves' hyperthyroidism and ophthalmopathy. Researchers amplified the TCR beta CDR3 regions from RNA transcripts. The TCR CDR3 first-round RT-PCR relied on the HTBI primer set. TCRdb re-analysed the multiplex PCR reads in MiXCR, keeping a single row per CDR3 protein. The sample yields roughly 250,000 distinct CDR3 sequences, just over 14% seen once. Sequencing used blood. The receptors shown here come from a woman between 40 and 55 years old with Graves' hyperthyroidism that later progressed to Graves' ophthalmopathy.

This clonotype was picked up a small number of times. The genes are TRBV20-1 and TRBJ2-2; 9 bases fit TRBD2. Looked up from germline, CDR1 is DFQATT and CDR2 is SNEGSKA (reference sequence). The CDR3 has 14 amino acids. V shed 0 bases and J 5 bases; nucleotides not matched to a gene: 1. CDR3 in amino acids: CSARDLAGTGELFF. DNA of the CDR3: TGCAGTGCTAGAGATCTAGCGGGAACCGGGGAGCTGTTTTTT.

This clonotype has a count of ten or more. The V and J genes are TRBV12-5 and TRBJ2-1, with TRBD2 identical over 13 bases. Looked up from germline, CDR1 is LGHNT and CDR2 is FRNRAP. Unmatched junction bases numbered 6, after V lost 2 bases and J lost 8 bases. The CDR3 has 16 residues. The CDR3 nucleotides read TGTGCTAGTGGTTTGTTACGGACTAGCGGGAGTTATGAGCAGTTCTTC. Amino acid sequence: CASGLLRTSGSYEQFF.

In regard to this clonotype: A junction boundary mismatches the germline segment, possibly from a read error. The chain uses TRBV6-1 and TRBJ1-1; maybe TRBD1 (6 bases). Germline V gene lookup returns CDR1 MNHNS and CDR2 SASEGT. The CDR3 contains 14 residues. The CDR3 sequence is CASRKQGRITQAFF. Here the CDR3 DNA reads TGTGCCAGCAGGAAACAGGGTCGGATCACTCAAGCTTTCTTT.

This clonotype has at least ten counts. The chain combines TRBV12-3 or TRBV12-4 with TRBJ1-4; D gene unclear. V lost 3 bases and J lost 8, with 7 bases in between. This CDR3 has 12 amino acids. DNA for the CDR3: TGTGCCAGCAGTTTTGAGGTGGAAAAACTGTTTTTT. Residues: CASSFEVEKLFF.

V usage is TRBV7-3 and J usage is TRBJ1-1; 8 bases are a match to TRBD1. The germline V gene has CDR1 SGHTA and CDR2 FQGTGA. V lost 4 bases, J lost 10 bases, and 8 bases stayed unmatched. CDR3 size: 13 residues. CDR3 loop: CASSYTGGGGAFF. CDR3 sequence (DNA): TGTGCCAGCAGCTATACAGGGGGGGGGGGAGCTTTCTTT. Variable domain in full (rest from reference TRBV7-3 and TRBJ1-1): GAGVSQTPSNKVTEKGKYVELRCDPISGHTALYWYRQSLGQGPEFLIYFQGTGAADDSGLPNDRFFAVRPEGSVSTLKIQRTERGDSAVYLCASSYTGGGGAFFGQGTRLTVV.

The chain employs TRBV5-1 and TRBJ1-2; no clear D gene. V was cut by 0 bases and J by 4 bases, with 10 bases left in between. Germline values: CDR1 SGHRS, CDR2 YFSETQ. This CDR3 is built from 14 residues. The CDR3 DNA reads as TGCGCCAGCAGCTTGGACGGATATAGCTATGGCTACACCTTC. It encodes CASSLDGYSYGYTF.

Turning to this clonotype: This sequence may be a read error, since a much larger clone differs from it by one base. CDR3 in DNA: TGTGCCTGGAGTCTAGGCGTGAACACTGAAGCTTTCTTT. This translates into CAWSLGVNTEAFF. The rearrangement links TRBV30 to TRBJ1-1; D gene unclear. This CDR3 has 13 residues. Looked up from germline, CDR1 is GTSNPN and CDR2 is SVGIG (reference sequence). V was cut by 2 bases and J by 0 bases, with 7 bases left in between.

This clonotype was counted at least ten times. The chain joins TRBV12-3 or TRBV12-4 to TRBJ1-4; D gene ambiguous. Trimming left V 3 bases short and J 8 bases short, with 7 bases between. The CDR3 runs to 12 residues. This chain's CDR3 is CASSFRGEKLFF. CDR3 bases: TGTGCCAGCAGTTTCCGTGGGGAAAAACTGTTTTTT.

This clonotype came up many times. The V call is TRBV3-1, the J call TRBJ2-1; 8 bases agree with TRBD2. Germline loops: CDR1 LGHDT, CDR2 YNNKEL (reference sequence). V lost 5 bases, J lost 0 bases, and 3 bases stayed unmatched. This CDR3 region has 15 residues. The chain's CDR3 is CASSGREGSYNEQFF. In DNA form, the CDR3 reads TGTGCCAGCAGCGGACGGGAGGGCTCCTACAATGAGCAGTTCTTC.

This clonotype was seen at least ten times. The J gene is TRBJ2-1, the V gene TRBV6-1; D possibly matches TRBD1 or TRBD2 (5 bases each). CDR3 size: 18 residues. V was pared by 2 bases and J by 5 bases, with 22 bases between. CDR1 MNHNS and CDR2 SASEGT come from the germline V gene. The CDR3 spells CASSEYSRGSATDNEQFF. The CDR3 coding sequence is TGTGCCAGCAGTGAATATTCCCGAGGTAGCGCGACAGACAATGAGCAGTTCTTC.

Many counts were recorded for this clonotype. This chain joins TRBV20-1 and TRBJ1-1; 7 bases map to TRBD1. This CDR3 has 14 residues. The junction had 4 bases not matched to a gene; V was cut back by 3 bases and J by 0 bases. Germline CDR1 reads DFQATT; CDR2 reads SNEGSKA (reference sequence). CDR3 DNA: TGCAGTGCTAGTGCGGGACAGTTGAACACTGAAGCTTTCTTT. Its protein is CSASAGQLNTEAFF.

Notes on this clonotype: This sequence may be a read error, since a much larger clone differs from it by one base. This rearrangement joins TRBV7-9 to TRBJ1-1; no clear D. This CDR3 contains 13 residues. The germline gives CDR1 SEHNR, CDR2 FQNEAQ (reference sequence). V gave up 3 bases and J gave up 6 bases, with 11 bases separating them. This CDR3 is CASSLRVGPEAFF. The CDR3 coding sequence is TGTGCCAGCAGCTTGAGAGTAGGGCCTGAAGCTTTCTTT.

Here the CDR3 reads CASSPNSGLLSTGELFF. The CDR3 nucleotides read TGTGCCAGCAGCCCGAATAGCGGGCTCCTGAGCACCGGGGAGCTGTTTTTT. The rearrangement links TRBV5-6 to TRBJ2-2; 7 bases are a match to TRBD2. With 4 bases clipped from V and 4 bases from J, the junction kept 13 bases outside the gene matches. Germline V CDR1 and CDR2: SGHDT, YYEEEE. The CDR3 length is 17 residues.

The CDR3 reads CASSLSTRAQPPLDEQFF. Here the CDR3 DNA reads TGTGCCAGCAGTTTATCGACGCGAGCCCAACCACCCCTCGATGAGCAGTTCTTC. The chain employs TRBV27 and TRBJ2-1; D remains unclear. Trimming shortened V by 0 bases and J by 8 bases, and 23 bases separated the two germline ends. Germline V gene data show CDR1 as MNHEY and CDR2 as SMNVEV (reference sequence). The CDR3 consists of 18 residues.

This clonotype was counted at least ten times. This sequence joins TRBV27 and TRBJ2-7; D gene ambiguous. Trimming took 10 bases from V and 2 from J, leaving 15 bases between them. The CDR3 contains 13 residues. Germline-derived CDR1 and CDR2 are MNHEY and SMNVEV (reference sequence). The CDR3 loop reads CATRPRWAYEQYF. CDR3 in DNA: TGTGCCACCAGGCCGAGGTGGGCCTACGAGCAGTACTTC.

This clonotype was recorded at least ten times. The chain is built from TRBV10-3 and TRBJ1-4; D uncertain. Trimming pared 2 bases from V and 7 bases from J, leaving 11 bases between. Germline V gene sequence: CDR1 ENHRY, CDR2 SYGVKD. This CDR3 contains 14 residues. The CDR3 region has the DNA TGTGCCATCAGTGAGGGTTGGAGTTTTGAAAAACTGTTTTTT. Protein sequence: CAISEGWSFEKLFF.

This clonotype was observed at least ten times. CDR3 DNA sequence: TGTGCCAGCAGCCAAGATATGGGGCGGTTGGGCAATTCACCCCTCCACTTT. Translation gives CASSQDMGRLGNSPLHF. The genes are TRBV3-1 and TRBJ1-6, with D perhaps TRBD1 (5 bases). The V end lost 0 bases, the J end lost 7 bases, and 16 bases lay between the germline ends. CDR3 length: 17 residues. Germline V gene lookup returns CDR1 LGHDT and CDR2 YNNKEL (reference sequence). The complete variable domain, with remaining parts taken from reference TRBV3-1 and TRBJ1-6, reads DTAVSQTPKYLVTQMGNDKSIKCEQNLGHDTMYWYKQDSKKFLKIMFSYNNKELIINETVPNRFSPKSPDKAHLNLHINSLELGDSAVYFCASSQDMGRLGNSPLHFGNGTRLTVT.

This clonotype came up many times. The gene calls are TRBV2 and TRBJ2-4; TRBD2 agrees at 10 bases. CDR1 is SNHLY and CDR2 is FYNNEI in the germline V gene. After removal of 6 bases from V and 0 bases from J, the junction contained 8 bases not matched to a gene. This CDR3 has 17 residues. The chain's CDR3 is CASRPGLAVLAKNIQYF. For the CDR3, the DNA is TGTGCCAGCAGACCAGGACTAGCGGTTCTAGCCAAAAACATTCAGTACTTC.

This clonotype was seen ten or more times. The chain combines TRBV18 with TRBJ2-1; TRBD2 might be the D (5 bases). Trimming stripped 2 bases from V and 7 bases from J, with 6 bases between. This CDR3 has 12 residues. Per germline, CDR1 KGHSH and CDR2 LQKENI. The CDR3 protein is CASSPEGNEQFF. The CDR3 DNA reads TGTGCCAGCTCACCAGAGGGAAATGAGCAGTTCTTC.

The genes are TRBV30 and TRBJ2-4, with D unclear. Germline V gives CDR1 GTSNPN, CDR2 SVGIG (reference sequence). V lost 5 bases, J lost 7 bases, and 12 bases lay in between. The CDR3 contains 12 residues. CDR3: CAWGLGYNIQYF. CDR3 DNA: TGTGCCTGGGGTCTTGGGTACAACATTCAGTACTTC.

The rearrangement links TRBV6-5 to TRBJ2-5; perhaps D is TRBD1 or TRBD2 (5 bases each). This CDR3 is 13 amino acids long. With 0 bases removed from V and 7 bases from J, the gap between germline ends came to 9 bases. Germline CDR1 MNHEY, CDR2 SVGAGI. The CDR3 protein is CASSYSRDGTQYF. The CDR3 bases are TGTGCCAGCAGTTACTCAAGGGACGGGACCCAGTACTTC.

This clonotype came up many times. V and J are TRBV2 and TRBJ2-1; a possible D gene is TRBD2 (6 bases). V lost 4 bases, J lost 8 bases, and 18 bases lay in between. Germline V gene sequence: CDR1 SNHLY, CDR2 FYNNEI. The CDR3 is 15 residues long. CDR3 coding DNA: TGTGCCAGCAGTGTCTTGGGGGGTCCTTACGATGAGCAGTTCTTC. As protein: CASSVLGGPYDEQFF.

The table lists this clonotype with many counts. This chain links TRBV5-1 with TRBJ2-7, with 8 bases lining up with TRBD1. The ends lost 3 bases at V and 2 bases at J; junction bases unmatched: 4. The CDR3 has 14 residues. Germline V lookup: CDR1 SGHRS, CDR2 YFSETQ. As DNA, the CDR3 is TGCGCCAGCAGCTGGGACAGGCAGGCCTACGAGCAGTACTTC. Translation: CASSWDRQAYEQYF.

The table lists this clonotype with a few counts. The V and J genes are TRBV19 and TRBJ2-7; D gene unclear. V was pared by 6 bases and J by 4 bases, with 19 bases between. The CDR3 consists of 15 residues. Germline CDR1 LNHDA, CDR2 SQIVND (reference sequence). CDR3 in DNA: TGTGCCAGTAGCGATAGACATCCGGATACATACGAGCAGTACTTC. This encodes CASSDRHPDTYEQYF.

To note about this clonotype: This may be a read error: a much more frequent sequence differs by one nucleotide. The rearrangement joins TRBV10-3 to TRBJ2-3, with 7 bases fitting TRBD1. Germline CDR1 and CDR2: ENHRY and SYGVKD. V was pared by 6 bases and J by 6 bases, with 6 bases of the junction left unmatched. The CDR3 length is 13 residues. DNA of the CDR3: TGTGCCATCAGGGCAGGGACAGTTGATACGCAGTATTTT. It is translated as CAIRAGTVDTQYF.

This clonotype was counted between two and nine times. V and J are TRBV19 and TRBJ2-3; 10 nucleotides align to TRBD2. The germline gives CDR1 LNHDA, CDR2 SQIVND (reference sequence). V gave up 7 bases and J gave up 7 bases; unmatched junction bases: 11. The CDR3 runs 15 residues. Here the CDR3 DNA reads TGTGCCAGTACTGAGCGGGAGGGTTCATTCCATACGCAGTATTTT. This gives the protein CASTEREGSFHTQYF.

This clonotype was picked up one time. The chain links TRBV5-1 to TRBJ1-5, with 8 nucleotides matching TRBD1. TRBJ2-3 explains the end of the DNA better; the J call may be wrong. The V gene's germline CDR1 is SGHRS and CDR2 YFSETQ. CDR3 length: 13 amino acids. CDR3 protein: CASSLTGDQPQYF. The CDR3 DNA is TGCGCCAGCAGCCTGACAGGGGATCAGCCCCAGTATTTT.